These 31 T cell receptor beta chains share one sample of origin, sequenced in a study of blood T cell repertoires in COVID-19. Measured with immunoSEQ multiplex PCR; TCRdb has only the in-frame clones, and not every one. There are 90,000 to 100,000 clones in the sample; 80% to 85% occur only once, and 2% lies in the top ten. Sequenced sample: peripheral blood. The receptors were gathered from a man aged 70-80 years with active or convalescent COVID-19.

This clone has only a few counts. The DNA of the CDR3 is TGTGCCAGTAGTTGGGACAAGAATGAAAAACTGTTTTTT. Encoded protein: CASSWDKNEKLFF. The gene calls are TRBV19 and TRBJ1-4, with D perhaps matching TRBD1 (6 bases). Germline CDR1 LNHDA, CDR2 SQIVND (reference sequence). The CDR3 is 13 residues long. The V end lost 5 bases, the J end lost 5 bases, and 9 bases lay between the germline ends.

This CDR3 reads CASSSSGGDYNEQFF. In nucleotides, the CDR3 is TGCGCCAGCAGCTCTAGCGGGGGGGATTACAATGAGCAGTTCTTC. This chain uses TRBV5-1 with TRBJ2-1; 12 bases match TRBD2. The CDR3 covers 15 residues. The V gene's germline CDR1 is SGHRS and CDR2 YFSETQ. V shed 3 bases and J 4 bases; nucleotides not matched to a gene: 2.

The chain recombines TRBV5-1 with TRBJ2-1; TRBD2 agrees at 12 bases. The V gene's germline CDR1 is SGHRS and CDR2 YFSETQ. V shed 4 bases and J 8 bases; nucleotides not matched to a gene: 7. There are 15 residues in the CDR3. The CDR3 DNA is TGCGCCAGCAGCCTAGGACTAGCGGGGATTCATGAGCAGTTCTTC. Translating gives CASSLGLAGIHEQFF.

The chain uses TRBV3-1 (or the pseudogene TRBV3-2) and TRBJ2-1, with D unclear. V was trimmed by 1 base and J by 9 bases, leaving 16 bases between them. Germline CDR1 and CDR2: LGHDT and YNNKEL (reference sequence). The CDR3 is 15 residues long. The DNA of the CDR3 is TGTGCCAGCAGCCAAGCTCCTGGTAGCTCGGGTGAGCAGTTCTTC. Its translation is CASSQAPGSSGEQFF.

This clone is classed as medium-sized (0.01 to 0.1%). V usage is TRBV30 and J usage is TRBJ1-1; TRBD1 is a possible D gene (6 bases). V lost 2 bases and J 1 base, leaving 14 bases between the germline ends. CDR1 is GTSNPN and CDR2 is SVGIG in the germline V gene (reference sequence). This CDR3 spans 15 amino acids. CDR3 DNA sequence: TGTGCCTGGAGTCACAGGGTGGACTGGAACACTGAAGCTTTCTTT. Translated: CAWSHRVDWNTEAFF.

The rearrangement joins TRBV2 to TRBJ2-7; tentative D call: TRBD1 (6 bases). V lost 8 bases, J lost 3 bases, and 14 bases lay in between. The CDR3 loop spans 13 amino acids. CDR1 and CDR2 from the germline V gene are SNHLY and FYNNEI. CDR3 coding DNA: TGTGCCAGCGATGCCAACAGGGACTACGAGCAGTACTTC. Amino acid sequence: CASDANRDYEQYF.

V is TRBV7-6 and J is TRBJ2-2; D is possibly TRBD1 (7 bases). The CDR3 length is 19 residues. The V end lost 5 bases, the J end lost 5 bases, and 27 bases lay between the germline ends. Germline CDR1 and CDR2: SGHVS and FNYEAQ. The CDR3 DNA is TGTGCCAGCAGCGCGGCCTACAGGGGCGGAGGGCGAGGGACCGGGGAGCTGTTTTTT. As protein: CASSAAYRGGGRGTGELFF.

The rearrangement joins TRBV6-5 to TRBJ1-1; no reliable D call. V gave up 7 bases and J gave up 0 bases, with 9 bases separating them. The CDR3 totals 13 residues. Germline lookup yields CDR1 MNHEY and CDR2 SVGAGI. The CDR3 DNA follows: TGTGCCAGCAAAAACGACATGAACACTGAAGCTTTCTTT. Its protein is CASKNDMNTEAFF.

The chain uses TRBV7-2 and TRBJ2-7; 7 bases line up with TRBD1. The V gene's germline CDR1 is SGHTA and CDR2 FQGNSA. The ends lost 1 base at V and 4 bases at J; junction bases unmatched: 4. The CDR3 extends over 14 amino acids. The CDR3 loop is CASSLDRGRYEQYF. The CDR3 nucleotides are TGTGCCAGCAGCTTAGATAGGGGGCGGTACGAGCAGTACTTC.

The genes are TRBV2 and TRBJ1-3, with D possibly matching TRBD1 (6 bases). The V gene's germline CDR1 is SNHLY and CDR2 FYNNEI. The V and J ends lost 3 bases and 4 bases respectively, with 10 bases between them. This CDR3 is built from 14 residues. In DNA form, the CDR3 reads TGTGCCAGCAGTGAGGGGGGGCTCGGAAACACCATATATTTT. Residues: CASSEGGLGNTIYF.

The rearrangement uses TRBV5-5 and TRBJ2-2; tentatively, D is TRBD2 (6 bases). This CDR3 has 17 residues. Deletions cut 3 bases from V and 0 bases from J, with 15 bases between. The V gene's germline CDR1 is SGHKS and CDR2 YYEKEE (reference sequence). The CDR3 bases are TGTGCCAGCAGCTGGAACCGCGGGGCCACGAACACCGGGGAGCTGTTTTTT. It specifies CASSWNRGATNTGELFF.

This sequence joins TRBV14 and TRBJ1-3; tentative D call: TRBD1 (6 bases). This CDR3 region has 15 residues. The V and J ends lost 5 bases and 4 bases respectively, with 15 bases between them. Per germline, CDR1 SGHDN and CDR2 FVKESK. The DNA for the CDR3 is TGTGCCAGCAGCGGAGTCCAGGGGACAGGAAACACCATATATTTT. Amino acid sequence: CASSGVQGTGNTIYF.

The chain employs TRBV4-1 and TRBJ2-3; TRBD2 is a possible D gene (5 bases). Trimming removed 0 bases at V and 0 bases at J, with 13 bases between. Germline-derived CDR1 and CDR2 are MGHRA and YSYEKL. This CDR3 has 17 amino acids. CDR3 residues: CASSQERARGSTDTQYF. CDR3 nucleotide sequence: TGCGCCAGCAGCCAAGAAAGGGCGAGAGGGAGCACAGATACGCAGTATTTT.

The chain uses TRBV28 and TRBJ2-1; 8 nucleotides agree with TRBD2. CDR3 length: 16 residues. Germline V CDR1 and CDR2: MDHEN, SYDVKM. V lost 5 bases to trimming and J lost 0 bases; unmatched junction nucleotides: 6. The CDR3 DNA sequence: TGTGCCAGCAGTGCTAGCGGGTCGAGCTCCTACAATGAGCAGTTCTTC. Protein product: CASSASGSSSYNEQFF.

The genes are TRBV20-1 and TRBJ1-2; D possibly corresponds to TRBD1 (6 bases). The germline V gene has CDR1 DFQATT and CDR2 SNEGSKA (reference sequence). With 6 bases removed from V and 7 bases from J, the gap between germline ends came to 21 bases. The length of the CDR3 is 14 residues. For the CDR3, the DNA is TGCAGTGCGAGTTTGGATGGGGGCTTGAGTGGCTACACCTTC. Translating gives CSASLDGGLSGYTF.

The chain has TRBV18 and TRBJ2-3, with 9 nucleotides matching TRBD2. The CDR3 has 15 residues. The germline CDR1 and CDR2 sequences are KGHSH and LQKENI. V lost 2 bases, J lost 5 bases, and 5 bases stayed unmatched. The CDR3 here is CASSPVAGVGDTQYF. As DNA, the CDR3 is TGTGCCAGCTCACCAGTAGCGGGGGTTGGAGATACGCAGTATTTT.

CDR3 sequence: CASSVHKNTEAFF. The CDR3 region has the DNA TGTGCCAGCAGCGTACATAAAAACACTGAAGCTTTCTTT. The rearrangement uses TRBV7-2 and TRBJ1-1, with D hard to call. Trimming removed 5 bases at V and 2 bases at J, with 9 bases between. The CDR3 is made up of 13 amino acids. Germline V gives CDR1 SGHTA, CDR2 FQGNSA.

This clone was seen only a few times. The CDR3 coding sequence is TGTGCCAGCAGCACTGGACAGGGGGCGCGCTACACCTTC. Protein: CASSTGQGARYTF. V and J are TRBV7-2 and TRBJ1-2; 11 bases line up with TRBD1. The CDR3 length is 13 residues. The V gene's germline CDR1 is SGHTA and CDR2 FQGNSA. V shed 5 bases and J 9 bases; nucleotides not matched to a gene: 5.

The chain is built from TRBV10-3 and TRBJ2-3, with 14 bases identical to TRBD2. CDR1 is ENHRY and CDR2 is SYGVKD in the germline V gene. V lost 10 bases, J lost 0 bases, and 6 bases stayed unmatched. The CDR3 consists of 16 residues. The CDR3, as DNA: TGTGCCAGTGGACTAGCGGGGGGATCTAGCACAGATACGCAGTATTTT. As protein: CASGLAGGSSTDTQYF.

The chain recombines TRBV4-1 with TRBJ2-1, with a possible D match to TRBD2 (5 bases). The germline V gene has CDR1 MGHRA and CDR2 YSYEKL. Trimming took 2 bases from V and 6 from J, leaving 14 bases between them. There are 15 residues in the CDR3. CDR3 protein: CASSQPTARGNEQFF. The CDR3 bases are TGCGCCAGCAGCCAACCAACGGCCCGGGGCAATGAGCAGTTCTTC.

The J gene is TRBJ1-1, the V gene TRBV6-5; no firm D call. Germline V gene data show CDR1 as MNHEY and CDR2 as SVGAGI. V lost 4 bases and J 1 base, leaving 4 bases between the germline ends. The CDR3 runs to 12 residues. CDR3 sequence: CASSSGNTEAFF. The CDR3 bases are TGTGCCAGCAGTTCAGGGAACACTGAAGCTTTCTTT.

The chain is built from TRBV5-1 and TRBJ1-4; D gene ambiguous. Trimming stripped 2 bases from V and 5 bases from J, with 7 bases between. Germline V CDR1 and CDR2: SGHRS, YFSETQ. This CDR3 is built from 13 residues. CDR3 in amino acids: CASSFSPNEKLFF. The CDR3 nucleotides read TGCGCCAGCAGCTTCTCCCCGAATGAAAAACTGTTTTTT.

CDR3 loop: CASSQRYREGVQYF. Written as DNA, the CDR3 is TGCGCCAGCAGCCAGAGGTACAGGGAAGGGGTGCAGTACTTC. The chain carries TRBV4-3 and TRBJ2-7, with TRBD1 as a possible D gene (6 bases). V lost 3 bases, J lost 9 bases, and 18 bases lay in between. Germline-derived CDR1 and CDR2 are LGHNA and YSLEER. The CDR3 runs to 14 residues.

The genes are TRBV30 and TRBJ1-3, with a weak D call TRBD1 (6 bases). Looked up from germline, CDR1 is GTSNPN and CDR2 is SVGIG (reference sequence). V was shortened by 0 bases and J by 0 bases, with 12 bases between the two germline ends. This CDR3 comprises 16 residues. CDR3 nucleotide sequence: TGTGCCTGGAGTGTACCCACAGGGCGCTCTGGAAACACCATATATTTT. Its protein product is CAWSVPTGRSGNTIYF.

J is TRBJ2-3 and V is TRBV5-1; maybe TRBD2 (5 bases). This CDR3 region has 14 residues. The V gene's germline CDR1 is SGHRS and CDR2 YFSETQ. The germline V and J ends were trimmed by 4 bases and 7 bases, with 16 bases remaining between them. The DNA for the CDR3 is TGCGCCAGCAGCCCCGGCCGGGGTGGAAATACGCAGTATTTT. This gives the protein CASSPGRGGNTQYF.

This clone was observed a handful of times. V is TRBV28 and J is TRBJ2-1; D call uncertain. Looked up from germline, CDR1 is MDHEN and CDR2 is SYDVKM. CDR3 length: 12 amino acids. V gave up 7 bases and J gave up 0 bases, with 4 bases separating them. CDR3 in amino acids: CASKSSYNEQFF. CDR3 DNA sequence: TGTGCCAGCAAGAGCTCCTACAATGAGCAGTTCTTC. The complete variable domain, with remaining parts taken from reference TRBV28 and TRBJ2-1, reads DVKVTQSSRYLVKRTGEKVFLECVQDMDHENMFWYRQDPGLGLRLIYFSYDVKMKEKGDIPEGYSVSREKKERFSLILESASTNQTSMYLCASKSSYNEQFFGPGTRLTVL.

The chain couples TRBV6-5 to TRBJ1-4; D is unresolved. The germline CDR1 and CDR2 sequences are MNHEY and SVGAGI. The V gene lost 4 bases and the J gene lost 8 bases, with 11 bases spanning the gap. This CDR3 region has 13 residues. The CDR3 nucleotides are TGTGCCAGCAGTTCGCACAACAGCGAAAAACTGTTTTTT. Translation: CASSSHNSEKLFF.

Turning to this clone: One end of the junction varies from germline; a read error may be responsible. The rearrangement uses TRBV27 and TRBJ2-2; 11 bases map to TRBD1. The germline V gene encodes CDR1 MNHEY and CDR2 SMNVEV (reference sequence). The CDR3 has 20 amino acids. The CDR3 region has the DNA TGTGCCCGCAGTTTACGGGGACAGGGGGGGGGTAGGGCGAACACCGGGGAGCTGTTTTTT. The encoded protein is CARSLRGQGGGRANTGELFF.

The chain couples TRBV9 to TRBJ1-2, with TRBD1 matching 7 bases. Per the germline V gene, CDR1 is SGDLS and CDR2 is YYNGEE. V was clipped by 0 bases and J by 4 bases; unmatched bases: 3. The length of the CDR3 is 14 residues. This chain's CDR3 is CASSVVGGSYGYTF. CDR3 nucleotides: TGTGCCAGCAGCGTAGTAGGGGGCAGCTATGGCTACACCTTC.

V is TRBV19 and J is TRBJ2-1; D unclear. The CDR3 extends over 11 amino acids. V dropped 8 bases and J dropped 9 bases, with 11 bases sitting between them. CDR1 and CDR2 (germline): LNHDA, SQIVND (reference sequence). The CDR3 reads CASQTNGEQFF. The CDR3 DNA follows: TGTGCCAGTCAAACCAACGGTGAGCAGTTCTTC.

The CDR3 coding sequence is TGTGCCAGCAGAGAGCTCAATCAGCCCCAGCATTTT. Its protein product is CASRELNQPQHF. This rearrangement joins TRBV28 to TRBJ1-5; D remains unclear. The CDR3 sequence is 12 residues long. Trimming left V 6 bases short and J 3 bases short, with 6 bases between. The germline V gene encodes CDR1 MDHEN and CDR2 SYDVKM.